This T cell receptor (beta chain) was captured in a study of CD4 T cells in relation to SARS-CoV-2 and coronaviruses. Study context: After less than eleven days of antigen culture, PBMC TCR beta CDR3s were sequenced.

Only a few counts were recorded for this clone. No antigen is known for it. Unexposed donor CD4+ T cells date from about 2011-2018, before the COVID-19 pandemic. After roughly 9 days of culture, CD4+ T cells were isolated. Repertoires were generated with immunoSEQ multiplex PCR, while TCRdb's copy carries only in-frame clones and drops some. The sample holds 17,000 or so clones, 65% to 75% seen once. Losses at the gene ends were 4 bases for V and 2 bases for J; bases not matched to a gene: 12. CDR1 is MGHRA and CDR2 is YSYEKL in the germline V gene. This CDR3 is built from 17 residues. The chain has TRBV4-1 and TRBJ2-7, with 9 bases aligning to TRBD2. Material: CD4+ T cells from PBMCs, cultured in vitro. The sequence came from a human donor in good health. The CDR3 region has the DNA TGCGCCAGCAGCCTAGAATCTGGACTAGCGCTCCCCTACGAGCAGTACTTC. Protein: CASSLESGLALPYEQYF.